The 6 T cell receptor beta chains given below trace back to one sample, sequenced in a study of Ad26.COV2.S vaccination and SARS-CoV-2 variants. TCRdb's copy holds only in-frame clones and misses some; the assay was immunoSEQ multiplex PCR. This sample has under 600,000 clones, with 89% found just once. Regarding treatment: over 15 received Ad26.COV2.S at low or high dose, single or two shots; 5 received placebo; per-sample allocation not given. Day 63 after the first injection of vaccine or placebo was the sampling time. The material was peripheral blood, obtained in a trial of Ad26.COV2.S vaccine versus placebo. The receptors stem from a person aged 18-65 years who received the Ad26.COV2.S COVID-19 vaccine or a placebo.

The V and J genes are TRBV27 and TRBJ1-1, with D possibly being TRBD1 (6 bases). This CDR3 spans 17 amino acids. Germline V CDR1 and CDR2: MNHEY, SMNVEV (reference sequence). V lost 6 bases to trimming and J lost 4 bases, with 24 bases between them. In DNA form, the CDR3 reads TGTGCCAGCAGACCAACCGGTGGACAGACTGGGAGCACTGAAGCTTTCTTT. Protein: CASRPTGGQTGSTEAFF.

This clone was counted once. The rearrangement joins TRBV3-1 (or the pseudogene TRBV3-2) to TRBJ2-1, with no clear D. Germline V gene lookup returns CDR1 LGHDT and CDR2 YNNKEL (reference sequence). V gave up 0 bases and J gave up 12 bases, with 15 bases separating them. This CDR3 region has 14 residues. For the CDR3, the DNA is TGTGCCAGCAGCCAAGATCTAATGGTTTCTTGGCAGTTCTTC. This translates into CASSQDLMVSWQFF.

The chain joins TRBV7-8 to TRBJ1-6; no clear D. The V and J ends lost 1 base and 13 bases respectively, with 14 bases between them. The CDR3 spans 14 residues. CDR1 and CDR2 (germline): SGHVS, FQNEAQ. The DNA for the CDR3 is TGTGCCAGCAGCTTAGGAGACCGATCGGGGCCCCTCCACTTT. This gives the protein CASSLGDRSGPLHF.

The chain employs TRBV7-9 and TRBJ1-3; 7 bases fit TRBD1. The germline V gene has CDR1 SEHNR and CDR2 FQNEAQ (reference sequence). The trim removed 1 base at V and 3 bases at J, leaving 12 bases unmatched. This CDR3 is 18 amino acids long. CDR3 amino acids: CASSLVSGTDPGGNTIYF. The CDR3 DNA reads TGTGCCAGCAGCTTAGTTTCGGGGACAGATCCCGGTGGAAACACCATATATTTT.

This clone showed up just once. The sample holds other DNA sequences that translate to the same CDR3. The chain is built from TRBV18 and TRBJ1-5; the D is unclear. V shed 3 bases and J shed 7 bases, with 10 bases lying between them. The CDR3 runs 13 residues. Per the germline V gene, CDR1 is KGHSH and CDR2 is LQKENI. The CDR3 DNA follows: TGTGCCAGCTCACCTGGCGGTGAGCAGCCCCAGCATTTT. It specifies CASSPGGEQPQHF.

The J gene is TRBJ1-1, the V gene TRBV18; TRBD1 might be the D (6 bases). CDR1 and CDR2 from the germline V gene are KGHSH and LQKENI. The germline V and J ends were trimmed by 9 bases and 6 bases, with 23 bases remaining between them. The CDR3 is 15 residues long. The CDR3 spells CASTPWQGKGAEAFF. The CDR3 DNA sequence: TGTGCCAGTACACCATGGCAGGGCAAGGGGGCTGAAGCTTTCTTT.